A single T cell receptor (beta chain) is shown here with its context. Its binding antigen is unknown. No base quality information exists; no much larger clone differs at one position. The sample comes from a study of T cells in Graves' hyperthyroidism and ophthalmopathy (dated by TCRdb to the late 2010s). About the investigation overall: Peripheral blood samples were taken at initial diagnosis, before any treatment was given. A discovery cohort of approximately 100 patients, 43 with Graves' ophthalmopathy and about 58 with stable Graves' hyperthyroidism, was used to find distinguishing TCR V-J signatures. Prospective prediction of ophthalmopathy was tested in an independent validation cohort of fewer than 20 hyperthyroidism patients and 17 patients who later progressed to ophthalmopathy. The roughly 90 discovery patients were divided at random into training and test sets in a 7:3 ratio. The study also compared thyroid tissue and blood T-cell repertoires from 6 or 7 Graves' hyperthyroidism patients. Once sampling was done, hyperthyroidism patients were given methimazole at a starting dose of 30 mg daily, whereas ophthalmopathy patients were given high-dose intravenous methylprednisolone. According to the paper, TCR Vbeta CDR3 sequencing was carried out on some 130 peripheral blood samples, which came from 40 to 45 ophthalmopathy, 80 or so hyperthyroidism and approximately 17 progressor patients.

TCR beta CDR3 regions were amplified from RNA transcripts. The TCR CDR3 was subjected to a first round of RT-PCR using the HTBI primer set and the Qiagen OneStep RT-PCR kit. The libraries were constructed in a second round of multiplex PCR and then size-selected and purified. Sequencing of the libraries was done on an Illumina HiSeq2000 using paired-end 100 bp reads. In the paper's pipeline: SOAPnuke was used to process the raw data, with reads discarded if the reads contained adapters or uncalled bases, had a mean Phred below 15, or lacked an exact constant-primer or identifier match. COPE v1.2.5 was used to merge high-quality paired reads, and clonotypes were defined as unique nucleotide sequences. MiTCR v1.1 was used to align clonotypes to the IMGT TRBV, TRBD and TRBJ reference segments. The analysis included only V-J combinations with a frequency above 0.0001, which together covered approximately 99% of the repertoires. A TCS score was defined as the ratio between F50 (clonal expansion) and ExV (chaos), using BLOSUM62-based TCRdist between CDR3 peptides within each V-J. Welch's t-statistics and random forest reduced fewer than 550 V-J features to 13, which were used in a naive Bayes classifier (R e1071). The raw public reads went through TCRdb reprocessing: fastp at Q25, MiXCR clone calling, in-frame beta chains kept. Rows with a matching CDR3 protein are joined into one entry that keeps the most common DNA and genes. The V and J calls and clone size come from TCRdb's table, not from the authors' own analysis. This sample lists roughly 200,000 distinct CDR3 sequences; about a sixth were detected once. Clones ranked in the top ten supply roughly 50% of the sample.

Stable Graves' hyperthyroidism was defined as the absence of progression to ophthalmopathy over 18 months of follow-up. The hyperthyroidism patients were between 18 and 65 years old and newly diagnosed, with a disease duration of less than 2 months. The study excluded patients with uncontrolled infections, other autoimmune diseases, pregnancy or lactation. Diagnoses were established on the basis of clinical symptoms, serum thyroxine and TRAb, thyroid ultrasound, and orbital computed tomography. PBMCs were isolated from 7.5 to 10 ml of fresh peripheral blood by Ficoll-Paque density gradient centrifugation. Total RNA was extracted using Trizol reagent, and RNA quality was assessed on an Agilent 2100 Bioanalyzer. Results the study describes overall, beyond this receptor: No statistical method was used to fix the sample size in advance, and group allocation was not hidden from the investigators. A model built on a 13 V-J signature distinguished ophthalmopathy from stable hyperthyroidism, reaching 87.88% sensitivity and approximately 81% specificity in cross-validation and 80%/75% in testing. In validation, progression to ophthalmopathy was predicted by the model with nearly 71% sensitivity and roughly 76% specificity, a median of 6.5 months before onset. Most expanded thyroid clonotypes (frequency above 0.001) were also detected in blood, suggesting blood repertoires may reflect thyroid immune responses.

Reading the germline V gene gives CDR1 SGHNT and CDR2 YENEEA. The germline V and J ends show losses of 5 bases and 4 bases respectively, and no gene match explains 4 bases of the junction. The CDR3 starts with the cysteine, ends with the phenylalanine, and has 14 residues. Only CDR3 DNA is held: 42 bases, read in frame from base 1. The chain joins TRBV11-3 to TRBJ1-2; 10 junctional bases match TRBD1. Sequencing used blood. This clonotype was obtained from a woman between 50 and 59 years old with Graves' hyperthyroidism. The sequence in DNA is TGTGCCAGCAGCCCTCGGACAGGGGGCTATGGCTACACCTTC. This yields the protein CASSPRTGGYGYTF.